This T cell receptor (beta chain) was sequenced for a study of T cell responses to AZD1222 COVID-19 vaccine (dated by TCRdb to the early 2020s). Concerning the study at large: Because spike-specific TCR depth and breadth did not differ between the two schedules, AZD1222 recipients who got a second dose at roughly 4 weeks were pooled with those who got a second dose at roughly 12 weeks. TCR sequencing covered some 240 trial participants: about 210 given two doses of AZD1222 and 26 given two doses of MenACWY control vaccine. Trial participants were enrolled into age subgroups of 18-55, 56-69 and 70-plus years, which contained approximately 150, 28 and 58 TCR-sequenced participants, respectively.

For this clone: No antigen is known for it. No base quality values were provided; no much bigger clone lies one nucleotide off.

Summary of the overall study and its limitations: The whole spike protein was spanned by vaccine-associated CD4 TCRs, and dominant responses were seen in regions 160-218 and 743-854. Epitopes outside the regions mutated in the B.1.351 and B.1.1.7 variants were reportedly recognized by nearly half of the unique spike-specific TCRs. Participants were mostly white British, with more females than males. The authors suggested clonal diversity may have been underestimated. Only a handful of AZD1222 recipients were SARS-CoV-2 seropositive at baseline, limiting conclusions about previously exposed vaccinees. In the small 56-69-year group, the increase in depth fell short of significance, most likely because of low power. After two AZD1222 doses, both the breadth and the depth of spike-specific TCRs were significantly higher than at day 0 and than in MenACWY recipients. Because no day 14 peak-response samples were available, repertoires were characterized only after the peak T cell response.

The CDR3 regions of human TCRbeta chains were analyzed by immunosequencing. For the original study's pipeline: Repertoire TCRs were matched against a reference library of SARS-CoV-2-specific TCRs generated with the MIRA antigen-specificity platform. Breadth was defined as the fraction of unique TCRs that were SARS-CoV-2-associated. Depth was defined as the fraction of total T cells that were SARS-CoV-2-associated. Using the MIRA data, every spike-specific TCR was mapped to the spike region that the TCR reacted to and assigned to either a CD4 or a CD8 class. Log10-transformed breadth and depth values were compared by one-way ANOVA with Sidak's multiple comparisons tests. TCRdb took over this immuneACCESS table, retaining in-frame rearrangements with V and J assigned. Such tables are incomplete; in checked studies, under half of the missing clones stem from an unresolved V gene, and the remainder is unexplained. The V and J calls and clone size were taken over from that table, and D and trimming were inferred from the DNA. For this sample there are about 180,000 clones; just over 85% appear just once. The ten largest make up roughly 0.49% of the sample.

Deletion took 8 bases off V and 3 bases off J, with a span of 14 bases between the germline ends. Sequences SQVTM (CDR1) and ANQGSEA (CDR2) are obtained from the germline V gene. CDR3 length: 12 amino acids, cysteine to phenylalanine. Just the 36-base CDR3 DNA is kept, in frame starting at base 1. What the time point label conveys for this sample: baseline before first vaccination. Samples from vaccinated people were obtained from the UK trials COV001 and COV002, which included a single-blind randomized controlled phase 2/3 trial of AZD1222 (ChAdOx1 nCoV-19) in healthy adults. For TCRbeta chain sequencing, PBMC samples from trial participants were taken at day 0 and at day 28 after the second dose.

Recombination joined TRBV29-1 with TRBJ2-7, and possibly TRBD2, on 5 matching bases. The specimen was peripheral blood, collected on day 0 of AZD1222 vaccination. This clonotype originated in an adult in good health. The DNA sequence follows: TGCAGCTTCTGGACTCCTAGCTACGAGCAGTACTTC. It is translated as CSFWTPSYEQYF.